A selection of T cell receptor beta chains follows, all from one sample in a study of T cell responses to AZD1222 COVID-19 vaccine. Repertoires were generated with immunoSEQ multiplex PCR, while TCRdb's copy carries only in-frame clones and drops some. Among around 120,000 clones listed, 80% to 90% were seen once. Source: peripheral blood, taken on day 0 of AZD1222 vaccination. These TCRs come from an adult in good health. Each CDR3 is given with its conserved first and last residue. A D gene is named only where the DNA matches it firmly. The size of a clone is reported for some rows only, either as once, few or many, or as a class for expanded clones.

>TRBJ2-1|once|-|TRBV27
TGTGCCAGCAGTTTAACGGGGAGGAGCTCCTACAATGAGCAGTTCTTC
CASSLTGRSSYNEQFF
>TRBJ1-6|-|-|TRBV28
TGTGCCAGCAGTTTGCCGGGGCCGGGGAATTCACCCCTCCACTTT
CASSLPGPGNSPLHF
>TRBJ2-5|-|-|TRBV18
TGTGCCAGCTCACCGGGGGTTGGAGAGACCCAGTACTTC
CASSPGVGETQYF
>TRBJ2-7|-|-|TRBV30
TGTGCCTGGAGTCCCGGGTGGCAGGGGAACTACGAGCAGTACTTC
CAWSPGWQGNYEQYF
>TRBJ2-3|-|TRBD1|TRBV13
TGTGCCAGCAGCCAACGGGACAGGGGGCTAAGCACAGATACGCAGTATTTT
CASSQRDRGLSTDTQYF
>TRBJ2-7|-|TRBD2|TRBV13
TGTGCCACGGACAGATGGAGCGGGAGGGCACCGGGCGGGGAGCAGTACTTC
CATDRWSGRAPGGEQYF
>TRBJ1-3|-|-|TRBV11-3
TGTGCCAGCAGCTTTGACCGGGTTTTAACGGACACCATATATTTT
CASSFDRVLTDTIYF
>TRBJ2-7|-|-|TRBV4-1
TGCGCCAGCAGCCTACGAAGGGATAGCTCCTACGAGCAGTACTTC
CASSLRRDSSYEQYF
>TRBJ1-1|few|TRBD1|TRBV19
TGTGCCAGTACCCTCGACAGGGGGCGGGTGAACACTGAAGCTTTCTTT
CASTLDRGRVNTEAFF
>TRBJ2-7|-|-|TRBV9
TGTGCCAGCAGCGTCACCGGGAGTCTTTCCTACGAGCAGTACTTC
CASSVTGSLSYEQYF
>TRBJ1-2|-|-|TRBV18
TGTGCCAGCTCACCACCGGGGCAGGAAGGGGCCTATGGCTACACCTTC
CASSPPGQEGAYGYTF
>TRBJ1-5|-|-|TRBV3-1/TRBV3-2
TGTGCCAGCAGCCAAGATCGGGTGGGCAGTCAGCCCCAGCATTTT
CASSQDRVGSQPQHF
>TRBJ2-1|-|-|TRBV6-5
TGTGCCAGCAGCCTGGATCTGGAACTCAATGAGCAGTTCTTC
CASSLDLELNEQFF
>TRBJ1-1|-|TRBD1|TRBV11-3
TGTGCCAGCAGCTCCCGACAGGGAGTGTACACTGAAGCTTTCTTT
CASSSRQGVYTEAFF
>TRBJ1-2|-|TRBD1|TRBV18
TGTGCCAGCTCAACTTCCCCGGGACAGGGAAGATATGGCTACACCTTC
CASSTSPGQGRYGYTF
>TRBJ1-2|many|-|TRBV7-9
TGTGCCAGCAGCTCCACCTTCTCGAGGGGAGGAGGCTACACCTTC
CASSSTFSRGGGYTF
>TRBJ1-2|-|-|TRBV6-5
TGTGCCAGCAGTTACGATACAGCCCTCTATGGCTACACCTTC
CASSYDTALYGYTF
>TRBJ2-1|-|TRBD1|TRBV29-1
TGCAGCGCGGGACAGGGGGCATACTCCTACAATGAGCAGTTCTTC
CSAGQGAYSYNEQFF
>TRBJ1-5|-|-|TRBV18
TGTGCCAGCTCAGATATGGGTCAGCCCCAGCATTTT
CASSDMGQPQHF
>TRBJ1-1|once|-|TRBV18
TGTGCCAGCTCACTCACCCGGGACGGAATAAAAGGGAACACTGAAGCTTTCTTT
CASSLTRDGIKGNTEAFF
>TRBJ2-3|-|-|TRBV5-8
TGTGCCAGCAGCTTGGGTCAGGGTGGGAGCACAGATACGCAGTATTTT
CASSLGQGGSTDTQYF
>TRBJ1-5|-|-|TRBV18
TGTGCCAGCTCATTGACAGGTAGCAATCAGCCCCAGCATTTT
CASSLTGSNQPQHF
>TRBJ2-1|-|TRBD2|TRBV11-3
TGTGCCAGCAGCTTAGGCCTGCGACTAGCGGGAGGGCCGGATGAGCAGTTCTTC
CASSLGLRLAGGPDEQFF
>TRBJ2-3|-|-|TRBV4-1
TGCGCCAGCAGCCAAGATACTGGCCTTAGCACAGATACGCAGTATTTT
CASSQDTGLSTDTQYF
>TRBJ1-1|-|-|TRBV3-1/TRBV3-2
TGTGCCAGCAGCCAAGTGCCGGAAAACACTGAAGCTTTCTTT
CASSQVPENTEAFF
>TRBJ1-2|-|TRBD1|TRBV5-1
TGCGCCAGCAGCTTGGCTTCCGGGACAGCATATGGCTACACCTTC
CASSLASGTAYGYTF
>TRBJ1-4|-|TRBD1|TRBV24-1
TGTGCCACCAGTGATCCGGGACAGCCTAATGAAAAACTGTTTTTT
CATSDPGQPNEKLFF
>TRBJ1-5|-|TRBD1|TRBV27
TGTGCCAGCAGTTTTACAGGGGTCACCGATCAGCCCCAGCATTTT
CASSFTGVTDQPQHF
>TRBJ2-5|-|TRBD2|TRBV30
TGTGCCTGGAGTGGTAATAGCGGGAGTTATGAGACCCAGTACTTC
CAWSGNSGSYETQYF
>TRBJ1-3|-|-|TRBV3-1/TRBV3-2
TGTGCCAGCAGTCACCCCTCTGGAAACACCATATATTTT
CASSHPSGNTIYF
>TRBJ2-2|-|-|TRBV6-5
TGTGCCAGCCGACTAGGTCGAACCGGGGAGCTGTTTTTT
CASRLGRTGELFF
>TRBJ2-3|-|TRBD2|TRBV7-2
TGTGCCAGCACCCACGGGGGGGCTCATACGCAGTATTTT
CASTHGGAHTQYF
>TRBJ2-7|-|TRBD1|TRBV5-6
TGTGCCAGCAGCTTGGGCAGGGGGTTCTCCTACGAGCAGTACTTC
CASSLGRGFSYEQYF
>TRBJ2-3|-|TRBD2|TRBV19
TGTGCCAGTAGGAGAACCGGGACTAGCGAAACAGATACGCAGTATTTT
CASRRTGTSETDTQYF
>TRBJ2-5|-|-|TRBV30
TGTGCCTGGAGTGTAATCCAGGGTAGGGGGGAGACCCAGTACTTC
CAWSVIQGRGETQYF
>TRBJ2-7|-|-|TRBV6-4
TGTGCCAGCAGTGATATTGGAAGGGTAAACTGCTACGAGCAGTACTTC
CASSDIGRVNCYEQYF
>TRBJ1-5|-|-|TRBV19
TGTGCCAGTAGTATAGCGGGCAGGGTGGAGGGAGCCCAGCATTTT
CASSIAGRVEGAQHF
>TRBJ1-6|-|TRBD1|TRBV2
TGTGCCAGCAGGGACAGGGCGGTCTATAATTCACCCCTCCACTTT
CASRDRAVYNSPLHF
>TRBJ1-4|-|-|TRBV7-2
TGTGCCAGCAGCTCTAACTGGAGGGAACTGTTTTTT
CASSSNWRELFF
>TRBJ2-2|once|TRBD2|TRBV27
TGTGCCATAAGGGGGACTAGCGGGGGCCTGAGTACCGGGGAGCTGTTTTTT
CAIRGTSGGLSTGELFF
>TRBJ2-5|-|TRBD2|TRBV7-2
TGTGCCAGCAGTAGGGCTAGCGGGAGGGCAGAGACCCAGTACTTC
CASSRASGRAETQYF
>TRBJ2-4|-|-|TRBV19
TGTGCCAGTAGGACAAGGCGGGCCATGGCCAAAAACATTCAGTACTTC
CASRTRRAMAKNIQYF
>TRBJ1-1|-|-|TRBV11-3
TGTGCCAGCATGGACTACAGGGTTGAGAACACTGAAGCTTTCTTT
CASMDYRVENTEAFF
>TRBJ1-3|-|TRBD1|TRBV11-2
TGTGCCAGCAGCACACTCGGGGGGACAGGTCTCTCTGGAAACACCATATATTTT
CASSTLGGTGLSGNTIYF
>TRBJ2-5|few|TRBD2|TRBV4-3
TGCGCCAGCAGCCAAGCCCCCCATCATCGGGAGGGCCGCGAGACCCAGTACTTC
CASSQAPHHREGRETQYF
>TRBJ2-7|-|TRBD1|TRBV19
TGTGCCAGTAGTATGGGTCGGCCGGACAGGTATACTAACGAGCAGTACTTC
CASSMGRPDRYTNEQYF
>TRBJ1-2|once|-|TRBV10-2
TGCGCCAGCAGTGCTGGCAGCAACTATGGCTACACCTTC
CASSAGSNYGYTF
>TRBJ1-1|-|-|TRBV18
TGTGCCAGCTCACCTTCCTACGATGAAGCTTTCTTT
CASSPSYDEAFF
>TRBJ2-1|-|-|TRBV2
TGTGCCAGCAGTCTTTCCGGCGTTCATGAGCAGTTCTTC
CASSLSGVHEQFF
>TRBJ1-2|-|-|TRBV7-2
TGTGCCAGCAGTCTACAGCGTCGGGGCTACACCTTC
CASSLQRRGYTF